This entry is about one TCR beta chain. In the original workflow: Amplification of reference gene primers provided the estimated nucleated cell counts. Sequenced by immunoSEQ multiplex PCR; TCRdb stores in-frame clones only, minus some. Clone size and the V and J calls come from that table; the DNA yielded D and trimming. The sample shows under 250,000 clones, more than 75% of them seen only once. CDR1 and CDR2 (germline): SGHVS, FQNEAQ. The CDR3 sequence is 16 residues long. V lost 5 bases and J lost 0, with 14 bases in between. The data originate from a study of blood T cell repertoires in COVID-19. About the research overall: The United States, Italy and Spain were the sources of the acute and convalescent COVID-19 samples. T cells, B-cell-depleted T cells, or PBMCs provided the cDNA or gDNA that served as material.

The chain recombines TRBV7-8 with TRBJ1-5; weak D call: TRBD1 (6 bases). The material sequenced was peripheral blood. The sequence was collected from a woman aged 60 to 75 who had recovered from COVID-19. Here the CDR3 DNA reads TGTGCCAGCAGCGGAAGAGTACAGGGTAGCAATCAGCCCCAGCATTTT. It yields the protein CASSGRVQGSNQPQHF.